These 12 T cell receptor beta chains were all obtained from the same sample, sequenced in a study of blood T cell repertoires in COVID-19. This table comes from immunoSEQ multiplex PCR, and its TCRdb copy is limited to in-frame clones, with some not included. The sample comprises more than 15,000 clones, 82% of which are singletons, and roughly 23% rests with the top ten. Sequenced: peripheral blood. These receptors were obtained from a man aged 80 or over with active COVID-19.

The gene calls are TRBV28 and TRBJ2-3; a weak D match, TRBD2 (5 bases). The CDR3 is made up of 13 amino acids. V lost 4 bases and J 5 bases, leaving 10 bases between the germline ends. Germline CDR1 MDHEN, CDR2 SYDVKM. The CDR3 DNA is TGTGCCAGCAGTTCCGGGGTAATAGATACGCAGTATTTT. Translation gives CASSSGVIDTQYF.

V usage is TRBV10-2 and J usage is TRBJ2-3; 9 bases are shared with TRBD2. The ends lost 3 bases at V and 2 bases at J; junction bases unmatched: 9. The germline CDR1 and CDR2 sequences are WSHSY and SAAADI. This CDR3 region has 17 residues. CDR3 residues: CASSEASGIRHTDTQYF. CDR3 bases: TGCGCCAGCAGTGAAGCTAGCGGGATACGACACACAGATACGCAGTATTTT.

The genes are TRBV4-1 and TRBJ1-2; D possibly corresponds to TRBD1 (5 bases). V was clipped by 0 bases and J by 3 bases, with 11 bases between them. Germline CDR1 MGHRA, CDR2 YSYEKL. This CDR3 contains 15 residues. The CDR3 here is CASSQDNRGDYGYTF. The CDR3 DNA is TGCGCCAGCAGCCAAGATAATAGGGGCGACTATGGCTACACCTTC.

This sequence joins TRBV7-2 and TRBJ2-3; 9 positions match TRBD1. Germline loops: CDR1 SGHTA, CDR2 FQGNSA. V shed 3 bases, J shed 3 bases, and the junction held 4 bases outside the gene matches. The CDR3 sequence is 15 residues long. The CDR3 DNA reads TGTGCCAGCAGCTTCGACAGGGGGGGTACAGATACGCAGTATTTT. This gives the protein CASSFDRGGTDTQYF.

The rearrangement joins TRBV2 to TRBJ1-1; 7 positions match TRBD1. This CDR3 spans 13 amino acids. V lost 6 bases to trimming and J lost 3 bases; unmatched junction nucleotides: 4. In germline, CDR1 is SNHLY, CDR2 FYNNEI. CDR3 sequence (DNA): TGTGCCAGCAGACAGGGGTGGGACACTGAAGCTTTCTTT. Encoded protein: CASRQGWDTEAFF.

This chain joins TRBV6-5 and TRBJ2-2, with D possibly matching TRBD2 (6 bases). This CDR3 spans 15 amino acids. Between the trimmed V and J ends, which lost 7 bases and 1 base, there was a span of 13 bases. Germline lookup yields CDR1 MNHEY and CDR2 SVGAGI. The CDR3 DNA follows: TGTGCCAGCAAAGAGGACTACAGGAACACCGGGGAGCTGTTTTTT. Protein product: CASKEDYRNTGELFF.

The chain carries TRBV14 and TRBJ1-2; no reliable D call. V lost 4 bases and J 4 bases, leaving 10 bases between the germline ends. This CDR3 has 13 residues. Germline V lookup: CDR1 SGHDN, CDR2 FVKESK. CDR3 coding DNA: TGTGCCAGCAGCCCTGGACTATCCTATGGCTACACCTTC. Translation gives CASSPGLSYGYTF. Looking up the rest from reference TRBV14 and TRBJ1-2 gives the full variable domain: EAGVTQFPSHSVIEKGQTVTLRCDPISGHDNLYWYRRVMGKEIKFLLHFVKESKQDESGMPNNRFLAERTGGTYSTLKVQPAELEDSGVYFCASSPGLSYGYTFGSGTRLTVV.

The chain employs TRBV4-1 and TRBJ2-7; TRBD2 matches at 8 bases. Per the germline V gene, CDR1 is MGHRA and CDR2 is YSYEKL. The CDR3 runs 16 residues. With V trimmed by 0 bases and J by 3 bases, 7 bases remained unmatched. The CDR3 region has the DNA TGCGCCAGCAGCCAAGAACTAGCGGTAGCAATCTACGAGCAGTACTTC. It translates to CASSQELAVAIYEQYF.

The chain employs TRBV2 and TRBJ2-1, with TRBD2 matching over 12 bases. Trimming took 7 bases from V and 7 from J; bases not matched to a gene: 2. CDR3 length: 13 residues. CDR1 and CDR2 from the germline V gene are SNHLY and FYNNEI. The CDR3 nucleotides are TGTGCCAGCACCGGACTAGCGGGAAATGAGCAGTTCTTC. Protein: CASTGLAGNEQFF.

This chain uses TRBV2 with TRBJ1-1, with 11 bases lining up with TRBD1. Trimming cost V 4 bases and J 7 bases; bases outside gene matches: 5. Germline assignment: CDR1 SNHLY and CDR2 FYNNEI. The CDR3 covers 14 residues. The CDR3 reads CASSADRGRDEAFF. The CDR3 nucleotides are TGTGCCAGCAGTGCGGACAGGGGGCGGGATGAAGCTTTCTTT. The variable domain in full, with the rest retrieved from reference TRBV2 and TRBJ1-1, is EPEVTQTPSHQVTQMGQEVILRCVPISNHLYFYWYRQILGQKVEFLVSFYNNEISEKSEIFDDQFSVERPDGSNFTLKIRSTKLEDSAMYFCASSADRGRDEAFFGQGTRLTVV.

The chain carries TRBV10-2 and TRBJ1-1; D may be TRBD1 (6 bases). V lost 4 bases to trimming and J lost 6 bases, with 9 bases between them. Germline V lookup: CDR1 WSHSY, CDR2 SAAADI. The CDR3 totals 12 residues. The CDR3 DNA follows: TGCGCCAGCAGTGTCCAGGGGCCTGAAGCTTTCTTT. Translating gives CASSVQGPEAFF.

The chain carries TRBV4-1 and TRBJ2-3; 10 bases map to TRBD2. V was pared by 4 bases and J by 8 bases, with 18 bases of the junction left unmatched. The CDR3 has 18 amino acids. The germline V gene encodes CDR1 MGHRA and CDR2 YSYEKL. CDR3 region: CASSLIAGGPSPPVTQYF. The DNA for the CDR3 is TGCGCCAGCAGCCTCATAGCGGGAGGACCCTCCCCCCCAGTTACGCAGTATTTT.